The 7 T cell receptor beta chains presented below share a single source sample, sequenced in a study of early T cells in non-severe SARS-CoV-2 infection. MiXCR, run by TCRdb on the 5' RACE reads, gives a single entry per CDR3 protein. Here the sample spans tens of thousands of distinct CDR3 sequences, just over 20% being singletons. The source was whole blood, collected at baseline. These receptors all come from an adult who was a healthcare worker with PCR-confirmed SARS-CoV-2 infection or an uninfected control (not recorded which).

This clonotype was seen more than once but under ten times. The chain combines TRBV5-1 with TRBJ1-2, with 10 bases lining up with TRBD1. The CDR3 length is 14 residues. V lost 3 bases, J lost 8 bases, and 7 bases stayed unmatched. The germline CDR1 and CDR2 sequences are SGHRS and YFSETQ. The CDR3: CASSSGDRGPGYTF. The DNA for the CDR3 is TGCGCCAGCAGCTCGGGTGACAGGGGGCCGGGCTACACCTTC.

This clonotype occurred a few times. The chain employs TRBV29-1 and TRBJ2-7, with a tentative D call TRBD1 (6 bases). With 5 bases removed from V and 4 bases from J, the gap between germline ends came to 12 bases. The CDR3 length is 12 residues. The germline V gene encodes CDR1 SQVTM and CDR2 ANQGSEA. CDR3 loop: CSVTSRGYEQYF. The CDR3 nucleotides are TGCAGCGTTACCAGCAGGGGATACGAGCAGTACTTC.

There are many counts of this clonotype. The chain carries TRBV6-5 and TRBJ2-3, with 12 bases matching TRBD2. Germline CDR1 reads MNHEY; CDR2 reads SVGAGI. The CDR3 covers 14 residues. V was clipped by 4 bases and J by 8 bases; unmatched bases: 4. The CDR3 sequence is CASSSASGGATQYF. The CDR3 nucleotides read TGTGCCAGCAGTTCGGCTAGCGGGGGGGCTACGCAGTATTTT.

In regard to this clonotype: The junction departs from germline at one end; a sequencing error may be responsible. The chain has TRBV10-3 and TRBJ1-1, with D unclear. The CDR3 sequence is 11 residues long. Germline V gene lookup returns CDR1 ENHRY and CDR2 SYGVKD. The CDR3 protein is CAISEYTEAFF. The CDR3 DNA is TGTGCCATCAGTGAATACACAGAAGCTTTCTTT.

In this sample, this clonotype turned up a few times. The V call is TRBV5-1, the J call TRBJ1-1, with D unresolved. Trimming took 3 bases from V and 3 from J, leaving 3 bases between them. Germline V lookup: CDR1 SGHRS, CDR2 YFSETQ. The length of the CDR3 is 11 residues. CDR3 DNA sequence: TGCGCCAGCAGCTCCTACACTGAAGCTTTCTTT. Translation: CASSSYTEAFF.

The J gene is TRBJ1-1, the V gene TRBV5-4; no clear D. CDR1 and CDR2 from the germline V gene are SGHNT and YYREEE (reference sequence). This CDR3 contains 14 residues. V was clipped by 4 bases and J by 3 bases, with 13 bases between them. The CDR3 DNA reads as TGTGCCAGCAGCCTGGGGTCGGCGGACACTGAAGCTTTCTTT. Translation gives CASSLGSADTEAFF. The variable domain in full, completed from reference TRBV5-4 and TRBJ1-1, reads ETGVTQSPTHLIKTRGQQVTLRCSSQSGHNTVSWYQQALGQGPQFIFQYYREEENGRGNFPPRFSGLQFPNYSSELNVNALELDDSALYLCASSLGSADTEAFFGQGTRLTVV.

This clonotype was found a few times. The J gene is TRBJ1-1, the V gene TRBV3-1; D call uncertain. There are 14 residues in the CDR3. Trimming pared 2 bases from V and 5 bases from J, leaving 12 bases between. Germline V gene sequence: CDR1 LGHDT, CDR2 YNNKEL (reference sequence). CDR3 sequence (DNA): TGTGCCAGCAGCCAACATGAGGGAGGAACTGAAGCTTTCTTT. Protein product: CASSQHEGGTEAFF.